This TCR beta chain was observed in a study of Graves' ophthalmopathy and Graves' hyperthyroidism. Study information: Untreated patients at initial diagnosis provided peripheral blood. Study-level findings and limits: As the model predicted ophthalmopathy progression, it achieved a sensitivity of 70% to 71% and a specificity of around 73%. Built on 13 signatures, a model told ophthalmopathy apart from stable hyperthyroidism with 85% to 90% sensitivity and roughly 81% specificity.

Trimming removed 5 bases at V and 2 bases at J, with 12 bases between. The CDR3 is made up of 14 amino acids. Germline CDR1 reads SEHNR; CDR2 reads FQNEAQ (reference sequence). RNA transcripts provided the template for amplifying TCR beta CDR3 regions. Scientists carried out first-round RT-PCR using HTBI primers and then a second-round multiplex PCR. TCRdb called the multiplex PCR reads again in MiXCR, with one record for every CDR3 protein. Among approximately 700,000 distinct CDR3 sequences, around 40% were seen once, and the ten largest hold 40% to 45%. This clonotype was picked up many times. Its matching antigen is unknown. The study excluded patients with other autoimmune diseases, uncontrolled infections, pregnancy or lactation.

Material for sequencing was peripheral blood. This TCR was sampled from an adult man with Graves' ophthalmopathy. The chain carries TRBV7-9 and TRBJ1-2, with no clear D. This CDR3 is CASSPSWENYGYTF. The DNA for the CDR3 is TGTGCCAGCAGCCCCAGCTGGGAAAACTATGGCTACACCTTC.